These 26 T cell receptor beta chains were sequenced from one sample in a study of identifying expanded T cells in peripheral blood. The table came from immunoSEQ multiplex PCR; TCRdb's copy has only in-frame clones and leaves some out. The sample holds some 120,000 clones, around four fifths seen once. Sequencing was carried out using blood. The receptors come from a person aged 18 to 75 in good health.

The chain employs TRBV5-4 and TRBJ2-6; perhaps D is TRBD1 or TRBD2 (5 bases each). V was trimmed by 0 bases and J by 2 bases, leaving 9 bases between them. This CDR3 spans 16 amino acids. Germline V CDR1 and CDR2: SGHNT, YYREEE (reference sequence). The CDR3 DNA is TGTGCCAGCAGCTTGGGAGGGGCCACTGGGGCCAACGTCCTGACTTTC. Protein product: CASSLGGATGANVLTF.

This chain joins TRBV5-4 and TRBJ2-5; a weak D match, TRBD2 (6 bases). The CDR3 totals 14 residues. CDR1 and CDR2 (germline): SGHNT, YYREEE (reference sequence). V lost 0 bases, J lost 6 bases, and 12 bases lay in between. The CDR3 reads CASSLETSRKTQYF. CDR3 bases: TGTGCCAGCAGCTTGGAAACTAGCCGAAAGACCCAGTACTTC. The whole variable domain, filled in from reference TRBV5-4 and TRBJ2-5, reads ETGVTQSPTHLIKTRGQQVTLRCSSQSGHNTVSWYQQALGQGPQFIFQYYREEENGRGNFPPRFSGLQFPNYSSELNVNALELDDSALYLCASSLETSRKTQYFGPGTRLLVL.

The chain combines TRBV27 with TRBJ2-7, with D unresolved. Trimming took 5 bases from V and 2 from J, leaving 10 bases between them. From germline, CDR1 is MNHEY and CDR2 SMNVEV (reference sequence). The CDR3 spans 13 residues. The chain's CDR3 is CASSSRVAYEQYF. The CDR3 DNA reads as TGTGCCAGCAGTAGTAGGGTGGCCTACGAGCAGTACTTC.

About this clone: Other DNA variants within this sample encode the same CDR3. V usage is TRBV30 and J usage is TRBJ2-5, with D perhaps matching TRBD2 (6 bases). The CDR3 contains 12 residues. The V gene lost 3 bases and the J gene lost 5 bases, with 10 bases spanning the gap. Germline V gene data show CDR1 as GTSNPN and CDR2 as SVGIG (reference sequence). The CDR3 loop is CAWRREVETQYF. In nucleotides, the CDR3 is TGTGCCTGGAGGAGGGAGGTGGAGACCCAGTACTTC.

This clone came up a few times. The chain recombines TRBV2 with TRBJ1-1; tentatively, D is TRBD1 (6 bases). Trimming removed 7 bases from V and 10 bases from J, with 13 bases in between. The CDR3 extends over 11 amino acids. Looked up from germline, CDR1 is SNHLY and CDR2 is FYNNEI. CDR3: CASTTGLGAFF. The CDR3 DNA is TGTGCCAGCACAACAGGGCTTGGAGCTTTCTTT.

V usage is TRBV10-3 and J usage is TRBJ2-7, with D unresolved. V was clipped by 0 bases and J by 3 bases, with 21 bases between them. This CDR3 has 18 amino acids. Germline V lookup: CDR1 ENHRY, CDR2 SYGVKD. Here the CDR3 reads CAISESVWQRSLLYEQYF. CDR3 in DNA: TGTGCCATCAGTGAGTCGGTTTGGCAGAGAAGCCTCCTCTACGAGCAGTACTTC.

This rearrangement joins TRBV5-1 to TRBJ1-6; 11 bases agree with TRBD1. Germline V gene sequence: CDR1 SGHRS, CDR2 YFSETQ. J gave up 10 bases and V 4 bases, and 10 bases lay outside the gene matches. This CDR3 is 16 amino acids long. DNA for the CDR3: TGCGCCAGCAGCCCTAGGACAGGGGGCGCGAAGTCACCCCTCCACTTT. It translates to CASSPRTGGAKSPLHF.

This clone was counted a few times. J is TRBJ1-2 and V is TRBV5-4; 8 bases agree with TRBD1. This CDR3 spans 13 amino acids. V lost 3 bases to trimming and J lost 8 bases; unmatched junction nucleotides: 6. In germline, CDR1 is SGHNT, CDR2 YYREEE (reference sequence). CDR3 in amino acids: CASSSQGVEGYTF. Written as DNA, the CDR3 is TGTGCCAGCAGCTCACAGGGGGTTGAGGGCTACACCTTC.

This clone showed up just a few times. This chain links TRBV5-1 with TRBJ2-2; D gene unclear. The CDR3 extends over 14 amino acids. Germline CDR1 SGHRS, CDR2 YFSETQ. V lost 0 bases, J lost 2 bases, and 5 bases lay in between. CDR3 in amino acids: CASSLGHNTGELFF. CDR3 DNA: TGCGCCAGCAGCTTGGGCCACAACACCGGGGAGCTGTTTTTT. The full variable domain, in which reference TRBV5-1 and TRBJ2-2 provide the parts outside the CDR3, is KAGVTQTPRYLIKTRGQQVTLSCSPISGHRSVSWYQQTPGQGLQFLFEYFSETQRNKGNFPGRFSGRQFSNSRSEMNVSTLELGDSALYLCASSLGHNTGELFFGEGSRLTVL.

The rearrangement joins TRBV7-6 to TRBJ1-6; tentative D call: TRBD1 (5 bases). Germline V lookup: CDR1 SGHVS, CDR2 FNYEAQ. With 1 base removed from V and 6 bases from J, the gap between germline ends came to 10 bases. The CDR3 loop spans 15 amino acids. The CDR3 region has the DNA TGTGCCAGCAGCTTAGGGTTCCAGGGTAATTCACCCCTCCACTTT. It encodes CASSLGFQGNSPLHF.

This clone was detected many times. This chain joins TRBV11-3 and TRBJ2-1, with 11 bases fitting TRBD1. CDR1 is SGHNT and CDR2 is YENEEA in the germline V gene. The length of the CDR3 is 15 residues. Germline trimming cut 2 bases from V and 6 bases from J; bases unmatched to any gene: 3. The CDR3 protein is CASSLRGTGGNEQFF. In DNA, the CDR3 is TGTGCCAGCAGCTTAAGGGGGACAGGGGGCAATGAGCAGTTCTTC.

The chain uses TRBV6-5 and TRBJ1-3; D unclear. Trimming took off 4 bases at V and 3 bases at J, with 7 bases between the two ends. Germline assignment: CDR1 MNHEY and CDR2 SVGAGI. The CDR3 spans 13 residues. The CDR3 reads CASSFGGGNTIYF. The CDR3, as DNA: TGTGCCAGCAGTTTCGGTGGTGGAAACACCATATATTTT.

The CDR3 here is CASSYYSSGNTIYF. CDR3 coding DNA: TGTGCCAGCAGTTACTACAGCTCTGGAAACACCATATATTTT. This chain joins TRBV6-5 and TRBJ1-3; D is undetermined. In germline, CDR1 is MNHEY, CDR2 SVGAGI. V lost 1 base to trimming and J lost 0 bases, with 4 bases between them. There are 14 residues in the CDR3.

The chain joins TRBV6-5 to TRBJ1-1; D is undetermined. Germline V gene lookup returns CDR1 MNHEY and CDR2 SVGAGI. CDR3 length: 11 residues. Trimming pared 4 bases from V and 8 bases from J, leaving 8 bases between. CDR3 sequence: CASSWRGEAFF. The DNA for the CDR3 is TGTGCCAGCAGTTGGCGAGGAGAAGCTTTCTTT.

V usage is TRBV5-6 and J usage is TRBJ1-5; TRBD1 is a possible D gene (5 bases). This CDR3 spans 14 amino acids. Germline assignment: CDR1 SGHDT and CDR2 YYEEEE. Trimming removed 0 bases at V and 7 bases at J, with 11 bases between. CDR3 sequence reads: CASSLEGLQQPQHF. As DNA, the CDR3 is TGTGCCAGCAGCTTGGAGGGACTTCAACAGCCCCAGCATTTT.

This clone occurred a few times. The gene calls are TRBV30 and TRBJ1-1, with no clear D. Trimming left V 4 bases short and J 4 bases short, with 10 bases between. CDR3 length: 12 residues. Germline values: CDR1 GTSNPN, CDR2 SVGIG (reference sequence). Written as DNA, the CDR3 is TGTGCCTGGACCCGTTCCGTCACTGAAGCTTTCTTT. Protein: CAWTRSVTEAFF.

The chain has TRBV15 and TRBJ1-6; 7 bases agree with TRBD1. Losses at the gene ends were 1 base for V and 9 bases for J; bases not matched to a gene: 12. CDR1 and CDR2 from the germline V gene are LNHNV and YYDKDF (reference sequence). The CDR3 totals 17 residues. CDR3 sequence reads: CATSRGEGQVNLSPLHF. CDR3 coding DNA: TGTGCCACCAGCAGAGGCGAAGGACAGGTCAATCTTTCACCCCTCCACTTT. Full variable domain (rest looked up from reference TRBV15 and TRBJ1-6): DAMVIQNPRYQVTQFGKPVTLSCSQTLNHNVMYWYQQKSSQAPKLLFHYYDKDFNNEADTPDNFQSRRPNTSFCFLDIRSPGLGDTAMYLCATSRGEGQVNLSPLHFGNGTRLTVT.

The chain uses TRBV5-6 and TRBJ2-5; D is unresolved. This CDR3 spans 14 amino acids. The germline CDR1 and CDR2 sequences are SGHDT and YYEEEE. Deletions cut 4 bases from V and 4 bases from J, with 14 bases between. CDR3 in amino acids: CASSGKGRTETQYF. The CDR3 bases are TGTGCCAGCAGCGGCAAGGGTAGGACAGAGACCCAGTACTTC.

The V and J genes are TRBV11-3 and TRBJ1-1; no reliable D call. The CDR3 extends over 14 amino acids. Per germline, CDR1 SGHNT and CDR2 YENEEA. Trimming pared 2 bases from V and 1 base from J, leaving 8 bases between. CDR3 in amino acids: CASSLKLWNTEAFF. The CDR3 nucleotides read TGTGCCAGCAGCTTAAAACTATGGAACACTGAAGCTTTCTTT.

The CDR3 region has the DNA TGTGCCAGCAGTTACGAGGGTGGCACTAACTATGGCTACACCTTC. Translating gives CASSYEGGTNYGYTF. The rearrangement joins TRBV6-5 to TRBJ1-2; D ambiguous. V lost 2 bases and J lost 0, with 10 bases in between. Looked up from germline, CDR1 is MNHEY and CDR2 is SVGAGI. The CDR3 extends over 15 amino acids.

This sequence joins TRBV20-1 and TRBJ2-5, with D unresolved. The CDR3 totals 11 residues. Trimming removed 5 bases at V and 5 bases at J, with 9 bases between. The germline CDR1 and CDR2 sequences are DFQATT and SNEGSKA (reference sequence). The CDR3 loop is CSAADRETQYF. In DNA, the CDR3 is TGCAGTGCTGCCGACCGGGAGACCCAGTACTTC.

V and J are TRBV6-5 and TRBJ1-2; 7 bases are a match to TRBD1. The CDR3 has 13 amino acids. Germline assignment: CDR1 MNHEY and CDR2 SVGAGI. V lost 5 bases and J lost 8; bases outside the gene matches: 8. CDR3 in amino acids: CASSLDRARGYTF. In nucleotides, the CDR3 is TGTGCCAGCAGTCTCGACAGGGCGCGGGGCTACACCTTC.

This clone appeared a single time. This chain links TRBV7-2 with TRBJ2-7; the D call may be TRBD1 or TRBD2 (6 bases each). The CDR3 is made up of 14 amino acids. CDR1 is SGHTA, CDR2 FQGNSA, per germline. V was pared by 2 bases and J by 4 bases, with 12 bases between. CDR3 coding DNA: TGTGCCAGCAGCTTACGGGGGCCCTTTTACGAGCAGTACTTC. Translation: CASSLRGPFYEQYF.

V usage is TRBV5-1 and J usage is TRBJ1-1; TRBD1 is a possible D gene (5 bases). The CDR3 is 13 residues long. With 0 bases removed from V and 8 bases from J, the gap between germline ends came to 11 bases. Germline-derived CDR1 and CDR2 are SGHRS and YFSETQ. The CDR3 coding sequence is TGCGCCAGCAGCTTGGACTGGGGCAACGAAGCTTTCTTT. Translation: CASSLDWGNEAFF.

As regards this clone: Distinct nucleotide sequences in the sample also encode this CDR3. The gene calls are TRBV2 and TRBJ1-1; TRBD1 aligns across 10 bases. The length of the CDR3 is 13 residues. V lost 8 bases, J lost 5 bases, and 5 bases stayed unmatched. Looked up from germline, CDR1 is SNHLY and CDR2 is FYNNEI. This CDR3 is CASRDRGGTEAFF. CDR3 nucleotides: TGTGCCAGCCGGGACAGGGGAGGAACTGAAGCTTTCTTT. Full variable domain (missing parts from reference TRBV2 and TRBJ1-1): EPEVTQTPSHQVTQMGQEVILRCVPISNHLYFYWYRQILGQKVEFLVSFYNNEISEKSEIFDDQFSVERPDGSNFTLKIRSTKLEDSAMYFCASRDRGGTEAFFGQGTRLTVV.

The chain carries TRBV7-9 and TRBJ1-3; D is uncertain. The germline V gene encodes CDR1 SEHNR and CDR2 FQNEAQ (reference sequence). Between the trimmed V and J ends, which lost 10 bases and 0 bases, there was a span of 19 bases. The CDR3 runs 16 residues. CDR3 in DNA: TGTGCCACCAAAAAGGCGATCTCGCCCTCTGGAAACACCATATATTTT. Its protein product is CATKKAISPSGNTIYF.